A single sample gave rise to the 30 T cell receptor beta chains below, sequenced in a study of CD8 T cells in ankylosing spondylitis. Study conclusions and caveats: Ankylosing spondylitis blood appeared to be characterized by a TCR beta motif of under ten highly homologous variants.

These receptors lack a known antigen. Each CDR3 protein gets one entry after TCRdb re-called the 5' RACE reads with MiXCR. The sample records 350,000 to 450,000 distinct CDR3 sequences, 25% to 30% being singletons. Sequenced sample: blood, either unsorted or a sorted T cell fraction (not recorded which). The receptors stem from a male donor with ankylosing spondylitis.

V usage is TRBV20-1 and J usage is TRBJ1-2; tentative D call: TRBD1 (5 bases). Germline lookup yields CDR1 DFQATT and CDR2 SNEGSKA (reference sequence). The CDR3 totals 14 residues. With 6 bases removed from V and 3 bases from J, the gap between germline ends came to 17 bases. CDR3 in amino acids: CSAPRGGEDYGYTF. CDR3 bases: TGCAGTGCGCCCCGGGGAGGGGAGGACTATGGCTACACCTTC.

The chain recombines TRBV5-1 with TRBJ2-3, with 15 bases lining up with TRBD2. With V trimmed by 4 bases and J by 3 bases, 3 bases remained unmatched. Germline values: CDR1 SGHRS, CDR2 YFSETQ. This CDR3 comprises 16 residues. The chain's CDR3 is CASSIGTSGRTDTQYF. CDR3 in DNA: TGCGCCAGCAGCATCGGGACTAGCGGGAGGACAGATACGCAGTATTTT.

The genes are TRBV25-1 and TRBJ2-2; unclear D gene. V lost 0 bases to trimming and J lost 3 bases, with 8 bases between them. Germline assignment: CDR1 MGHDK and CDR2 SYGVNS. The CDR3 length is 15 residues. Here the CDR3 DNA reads TGTGCCAGCAGTGAATACAGAGCTGACACCGGGGAGCTGTTTTTT. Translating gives CASSEYRADTGELFF.

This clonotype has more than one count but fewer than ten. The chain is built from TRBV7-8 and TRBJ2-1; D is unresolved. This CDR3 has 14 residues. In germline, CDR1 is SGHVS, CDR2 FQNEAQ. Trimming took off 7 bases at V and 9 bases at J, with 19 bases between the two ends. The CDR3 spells CASTLDRKFGEQFF. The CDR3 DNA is TGTGCCAGCACCCTGGACCGCAAATTCGGTGAGCAGTTCTTC.

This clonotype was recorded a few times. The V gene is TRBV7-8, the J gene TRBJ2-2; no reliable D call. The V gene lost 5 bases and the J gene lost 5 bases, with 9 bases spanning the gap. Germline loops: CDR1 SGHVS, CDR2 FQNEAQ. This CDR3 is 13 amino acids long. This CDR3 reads CASSPSPTGELFF. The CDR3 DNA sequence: TGTGCCAGCAGCCCATCCCCTACCGGGGAGCTGTTTTTT.

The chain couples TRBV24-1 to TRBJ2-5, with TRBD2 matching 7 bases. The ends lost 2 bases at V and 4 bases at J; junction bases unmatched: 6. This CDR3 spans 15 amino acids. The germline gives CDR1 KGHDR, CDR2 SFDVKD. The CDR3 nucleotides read TGTGCCACCAGTGATTCAACGGGGAGGGGAGAGACCCAGTACTTC. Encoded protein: CATSDSTGRGETQYF.

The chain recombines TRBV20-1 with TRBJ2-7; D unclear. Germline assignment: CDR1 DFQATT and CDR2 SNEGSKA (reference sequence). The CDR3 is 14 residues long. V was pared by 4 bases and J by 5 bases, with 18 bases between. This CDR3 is CSANQNPPPDEQYF. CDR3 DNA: TGCAGTGCTAATCAAAATCCCCCTCCCGACGAGCAGTACTTC.

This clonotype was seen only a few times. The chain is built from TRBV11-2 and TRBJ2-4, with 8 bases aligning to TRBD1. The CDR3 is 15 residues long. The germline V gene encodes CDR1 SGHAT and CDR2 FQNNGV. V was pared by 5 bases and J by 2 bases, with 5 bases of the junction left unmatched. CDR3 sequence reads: CASSRQGIPKNIQYF. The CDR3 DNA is TGTGCCAGCAGCCGACAGGGGATACCCAAAAACATTCAGTACTTC.

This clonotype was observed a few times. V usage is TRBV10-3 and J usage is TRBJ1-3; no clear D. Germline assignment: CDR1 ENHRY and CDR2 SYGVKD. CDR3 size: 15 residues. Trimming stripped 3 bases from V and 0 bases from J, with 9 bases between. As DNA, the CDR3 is TGTGCCATCAGTGACTTGAGTTCCTCTGGAAACACCATATATTTT. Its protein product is CAISDLSSSGNTIYF.

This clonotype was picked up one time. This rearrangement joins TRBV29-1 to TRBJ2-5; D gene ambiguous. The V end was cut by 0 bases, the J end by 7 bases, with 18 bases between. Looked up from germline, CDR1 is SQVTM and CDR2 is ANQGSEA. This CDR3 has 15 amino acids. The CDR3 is CSVEDLGKPGSTQYF. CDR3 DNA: TGCAGCGTTGAAGATCTTGGCAAGCCCGGATCGACCCAGTACTTC.

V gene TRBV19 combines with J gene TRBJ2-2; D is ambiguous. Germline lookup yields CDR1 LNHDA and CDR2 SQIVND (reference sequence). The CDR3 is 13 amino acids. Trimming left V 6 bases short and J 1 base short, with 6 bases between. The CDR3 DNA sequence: TGTGCCAGTAGGATTAGGAACACCGGGGAGCTGTTTTTT. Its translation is CASRIRNTGELFF.

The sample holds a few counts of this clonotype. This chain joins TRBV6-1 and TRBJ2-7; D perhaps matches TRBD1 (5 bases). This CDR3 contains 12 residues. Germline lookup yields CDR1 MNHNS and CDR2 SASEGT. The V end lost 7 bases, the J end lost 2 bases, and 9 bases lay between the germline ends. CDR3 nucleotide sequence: TGTGCCAGCATTAGGGGAACCTACGAGCAGTACTTC. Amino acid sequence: CASIRGTYEQYF.

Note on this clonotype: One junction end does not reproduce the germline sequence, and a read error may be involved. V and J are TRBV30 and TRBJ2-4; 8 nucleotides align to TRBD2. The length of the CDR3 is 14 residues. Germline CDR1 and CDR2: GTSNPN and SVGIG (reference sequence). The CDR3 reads CAWSYGTRENIQYF. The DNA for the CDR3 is TGTGCCTGGAGTTACGGGACTAGGGAAAACATACAGTACTTC.

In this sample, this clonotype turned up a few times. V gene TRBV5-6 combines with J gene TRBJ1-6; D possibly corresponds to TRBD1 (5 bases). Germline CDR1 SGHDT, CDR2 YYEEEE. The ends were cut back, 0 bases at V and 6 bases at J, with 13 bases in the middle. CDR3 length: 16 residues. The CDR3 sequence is CASSLAGSGRNSPLHF. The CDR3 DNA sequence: TGTGCCAGCAGCTTGGCCGGCTCAGGGCGTAATTCACCCCTCCACTTT.

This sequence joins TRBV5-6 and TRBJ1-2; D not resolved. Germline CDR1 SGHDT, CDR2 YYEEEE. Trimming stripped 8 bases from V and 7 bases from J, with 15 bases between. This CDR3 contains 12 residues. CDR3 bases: TGTGCCAGGAGCCCCGGGCACTTTGGCTACACCTTC. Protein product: CARSPGHFGYTF. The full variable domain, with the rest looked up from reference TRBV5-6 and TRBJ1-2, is DAGVTQSPTHLIKTRGQQVTLRCSPKSGHDTVSWYQQALGQGPQFIFQYYEEEERQRGNFPDRFSGHQFPNYSSELNVNALLLGDSALYLCARSPGHFGYTFGSGTRLTVV.

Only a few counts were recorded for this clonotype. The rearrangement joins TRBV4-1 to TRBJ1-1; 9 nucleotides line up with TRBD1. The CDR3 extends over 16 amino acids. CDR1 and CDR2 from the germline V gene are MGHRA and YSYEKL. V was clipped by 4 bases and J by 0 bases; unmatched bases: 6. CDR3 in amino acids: CASSLTGTGMNTEAFF. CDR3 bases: TGCGCCAGCAGCCTTACCGGGACAGGGATGAACACTGAAGCTTTCTTT.

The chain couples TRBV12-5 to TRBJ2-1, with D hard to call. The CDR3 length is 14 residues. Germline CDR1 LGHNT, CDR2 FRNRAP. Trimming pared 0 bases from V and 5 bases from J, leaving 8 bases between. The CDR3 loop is CASGLVMDNNEQFF. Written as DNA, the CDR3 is TGTGCTAGTGGTTTGGTAATGGATAACAATGAGCAGTTCTTC.

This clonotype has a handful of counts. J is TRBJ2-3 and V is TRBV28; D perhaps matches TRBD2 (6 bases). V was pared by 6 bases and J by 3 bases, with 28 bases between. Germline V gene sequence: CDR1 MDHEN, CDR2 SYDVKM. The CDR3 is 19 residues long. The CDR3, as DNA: TGTGCCAGCAGACCGAAATCACCCGGAGGGGTTATATCGACAGATACGCAGTATTTT. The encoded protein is CASRPKSPGGVISTDTQYF.

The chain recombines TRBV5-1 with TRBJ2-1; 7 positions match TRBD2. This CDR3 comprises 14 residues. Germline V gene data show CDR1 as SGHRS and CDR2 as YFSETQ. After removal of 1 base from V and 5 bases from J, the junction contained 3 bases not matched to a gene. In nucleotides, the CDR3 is TGCGCCAGCAGCTTGCGGGAGGTAAACAATGAGCAGTTCTTC. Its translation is CASSLREVNNEQFF.

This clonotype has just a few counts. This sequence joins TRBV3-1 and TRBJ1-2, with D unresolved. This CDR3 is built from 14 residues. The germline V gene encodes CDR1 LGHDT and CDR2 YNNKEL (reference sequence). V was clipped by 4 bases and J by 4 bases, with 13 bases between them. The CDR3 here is CASSPSGPTYGYTF. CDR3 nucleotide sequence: TGTGCCAGCAGCCCCTCCGGGCCTACCTATGGCTACACCTTC.

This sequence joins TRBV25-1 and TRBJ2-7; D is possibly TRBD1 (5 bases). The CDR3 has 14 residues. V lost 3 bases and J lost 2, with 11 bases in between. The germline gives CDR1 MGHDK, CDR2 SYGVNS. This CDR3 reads CASSEAGFPYEQYF. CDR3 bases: TGTGCCAGCAGTGAGGCAGGGTTCCCCTACGAGCAGTACTTC.

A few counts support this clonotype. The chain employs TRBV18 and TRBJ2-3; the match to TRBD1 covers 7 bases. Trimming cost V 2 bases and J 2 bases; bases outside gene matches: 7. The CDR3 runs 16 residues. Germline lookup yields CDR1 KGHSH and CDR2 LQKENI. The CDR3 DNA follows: TGTGCCAGCTCACCAATCCCAGGGACAGCCACAGATACGCAGTATTTT. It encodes CASSPIPGTATDTQYF.

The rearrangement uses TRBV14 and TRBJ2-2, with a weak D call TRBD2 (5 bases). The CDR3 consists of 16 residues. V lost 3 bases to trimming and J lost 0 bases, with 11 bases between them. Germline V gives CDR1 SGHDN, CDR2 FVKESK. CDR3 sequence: CASSQKVGTNTGELFF. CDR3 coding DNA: TGTGCCAGCAGCCAGAAGGTCGGGACGAACACCGGGGAGCTGTTTTTT. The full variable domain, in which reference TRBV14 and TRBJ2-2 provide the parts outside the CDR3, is EAGVTQFPSHSVIEKGQTVTLRCDPISGHDNLYWYRRVMGKEIKFLLHFVKESKQDESGMPNNRFLAERTGGTYSTLKVQPAELEDSGVYFCASSQKVGTNTGELFFGEGSRLTVL.

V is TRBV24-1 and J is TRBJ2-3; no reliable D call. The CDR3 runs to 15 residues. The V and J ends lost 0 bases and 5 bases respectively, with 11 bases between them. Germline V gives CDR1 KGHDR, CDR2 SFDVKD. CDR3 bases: TGTGCCACCAGTGATTTGGACGGCCCGAGAGATACGCAGTATTTT. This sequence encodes CATSDLDGPRDTQYF.

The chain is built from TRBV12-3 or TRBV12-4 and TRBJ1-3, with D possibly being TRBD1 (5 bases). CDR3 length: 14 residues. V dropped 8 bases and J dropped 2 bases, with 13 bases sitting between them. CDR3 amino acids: CASFKGEAGNTIYF. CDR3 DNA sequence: TGTGCCAGCTTCAAAGGGGAGGCTGGAAACACCATATATTTT.

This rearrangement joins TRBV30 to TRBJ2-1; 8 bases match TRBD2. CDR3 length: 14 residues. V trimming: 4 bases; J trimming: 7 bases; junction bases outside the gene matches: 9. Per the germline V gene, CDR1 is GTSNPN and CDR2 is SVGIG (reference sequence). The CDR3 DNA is TGTGCCTGGAACCATCGGGCTAGCGGGAATGAGCAGTTCTTC. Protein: CAWNHRASGNEQFF.

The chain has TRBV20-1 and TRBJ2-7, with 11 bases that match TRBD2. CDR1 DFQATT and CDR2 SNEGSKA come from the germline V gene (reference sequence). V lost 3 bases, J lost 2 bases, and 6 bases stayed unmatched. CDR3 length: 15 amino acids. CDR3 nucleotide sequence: TGCAGTGCTAGTGATAGCGGGAGGGGAGCCTACGAGCAGTACGTC. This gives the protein CSASDSGRGAYEQYV.

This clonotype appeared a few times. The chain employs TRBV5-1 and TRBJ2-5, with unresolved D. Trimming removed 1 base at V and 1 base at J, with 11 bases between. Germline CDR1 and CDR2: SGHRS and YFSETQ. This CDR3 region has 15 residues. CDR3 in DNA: TGCGCCAGCAGCTTGTTCGTGGCAGGCCAAGAGACCCAGTACTTC. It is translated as CASSLFVAGQETQYF.

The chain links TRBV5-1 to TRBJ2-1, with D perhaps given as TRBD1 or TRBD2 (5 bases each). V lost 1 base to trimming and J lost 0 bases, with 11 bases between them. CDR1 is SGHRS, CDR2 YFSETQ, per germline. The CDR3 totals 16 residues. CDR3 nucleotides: TGCGCCAGCAGCTTGCCCCAGGGACGCTCCTACAATGAGCAGTTCTTC. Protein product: CASSLPQGRSYNEQFF.

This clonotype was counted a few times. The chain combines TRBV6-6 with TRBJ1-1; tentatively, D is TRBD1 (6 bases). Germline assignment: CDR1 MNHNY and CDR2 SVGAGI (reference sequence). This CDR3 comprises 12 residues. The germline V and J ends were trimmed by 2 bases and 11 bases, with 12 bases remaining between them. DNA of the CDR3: TGTGCCAGCAGTTACGAGGCAGGGGCGGCTTTCTTT. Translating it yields CASSYEAGAAFF.